The clone carrying this T cell receptor (beta chain) has only a few counts. Its antigen is unknown. TCR beta cDNA libraries included unique molecular identifiers. Between about 0.9 and 11 million T cells gave rise to some 520,000 cDNA molecules. TCRdb re-called the PCR reads through MiXCR, storing one row per CDR3 protein. The data contain 650,000 to 850,000 distinct CDR3 sequences, 46% of them singletons. The length of the CDR3 is 15 residues. The germline CDR1 and CDR2 sequences are SGHRS and YFSETQ. Trimming stripped 0 bases from V and 4 bases from J, with 13 bases between. This sample is drawn from a study of post-analysis software for immune sequencing data. The overall study: There were relapsing-remitting, secondary progressive and progressive-relapsing multiple sclerosis among the disease courses included. Study-wide results and limits: Four or five TRBV segments, including TRBV5-6, TRBV5-1 and TRBV20-1, were more frequent in patients than controls. By F measure, strong co-clustering occurred among samples prepared in the same batch. Normalized Chao1 diversity was significantly reduced in patients versus controls.

The chain links TRBV5-1 to TRBJ1-2; D not certain. The clonotype comes from a girl between 5 and 17 years old with multiple sclerosis. The specimen was blood. CDR3 sequence reads: CASSLEVGTLYGYTF. The CDR3 nucleotides are TGCGCCAGCAGCTTGGAAGTGGGAACCCTCTATGGCTACACCTTC.